The 23 T cell receptor beta chains reported below all come from one sample, sequenced in a study of monozygotic twins with inflammatory bowel disease. Using the 5' RACE reads, TCRdb records one entry per CDR3 protein without DNA. This table lists about 450,000 distinct CDR3 sequences. The sample taken for sequencing was blood. These receptor sequences come from a human donor with ulcerative colitis or Crohn's disease, or a healthy co-twin of an affected twin (not recorded which).

The genes are TRBV27 and TRBJ2-2; lacking DNA, the TRBD2 call made by TCRdb goes unchecked. The CDR3 covers 16 residues. Germline lookup yields CDR1 MNHEY and CDR2 SMNVEV (reference sequence). The CDR3 spells CASSLSAGGYPGELFF.

The rearrangement uses TRBV6-2 or TRBV6-3 and TRBJ1-1; TCRdb reports TRBD1, a call that lacks DNA to check it against. This CDR3 contains 15 residues. CDR1 is MNHEY and CDR2 is SVGEGT in the germline V gene. The CDR3 spells CASSFLGGQNTEAFF.

V gene TRBV4-3 combines with J gene TRBJ2-5. The CDR3 covers 13 residues. Germline V gene data show CDR1 as LGHNA and CDR2 as YSLEER. The CDR3 region is CASSQMGRETQYF.

The chain recombines TRBV20-1 with TRBJ2-7. Germline V CDR1 and CDR2: DFQATT, SNEGSKA (reference sequence). The CDR3 loop spans 12 amino acids. The CDR3 reads CSADLSSYEQYF.

The chain links TRBV4-1 to TRBJ2-2; TCRdb indicates TRBD2, and absent DNA this call remains unverified. From germline, CDR1 is MGHRA and CDR2 YSYEKL. The CDR3 extends over 17 amino acids. CDR3 in amino acids: CASSLGAGIGNTGELFF.

The chain combines TRBV5-1 with TRBJ2-1; TCRdb indicates TRBD1, and absent DNA this call remains unverified. Germline V gene data show CDR1 as SGHRS and CDR2 as YFSETQ. This CDR3 region has 14 residues. This CDR3 reads CASSFGGSGNEQFF.

The J gene is TRBJ1-2, the V gene TRBV20-1; the D call of TRBD1 rests on TCRdb alone, since no DNA is present to check it. The CDR3 contains 15 residues. The germline V gene encodes CDR1 DFQATT and CDR2 SNEGSKA (reference sequence). The CDR3 spells CSAKGQGGKLYGYTF.

V gene TRBV2 combines with J gene TRBJ2-7; no DNA is available, so the TRBD1 call from TCRdb remains unchecked. The CDR3 has 14 residues. CDR1 SNHLY and CDR2 FYNNEI come from the germline V gene. The CDR3 reads CASSWAGGPYEQYF.

The CDR3: CSVGGTGYIYEQFF. The chain uses TRBV29-1 and TRBJ2-1; TCRdb selects TRBD1, and the lack of DNA leaves this call unchecked. The CDR3 is made up of 14 amino acids. Germline lookup yields CDR1 SQVTM and CDR2 ANQGSEA.

This sequence joins TRBV12-3 or TRBV12-4 and TRBJ1-2; TCRdb's D call of TRBD1 is untestable without DNA. The CDR3 loop spans 13 amino acids. CDR3 amino acids: CASSPAGHTGYTF.

The V call is TRBV27, the J call TRBJ2-7; TCRdb returns TRBD1, unconfirmable since there is no DNA. Germline CDR1 MNHEY, CDR2 SMNVEV (reference sequence). CDR3 length equals 14 residues. The CDR3 loop is CASSSQGASDEQYF.

This sequence joins TRBV5-5 and TRBJ2-7; TCRdb lists TRBD2, though no DNA is available to test this call. Germline assignment: CDR1 SGHKS and CDR2 YYEKEE (reference sequence). The CDR3 is 14 amino acids. The CDR3 is CASRPTSGRYEQYF.

The rearrangement uses TRBV7-3 and TRBJ2-3; checking the TCRdb D call of TRBD1 is not possible without DNA. Germline loops: CDR1 SGHTA, CDR2 FQGTGA. This CDR3 has 14 residues. This CDR3 is CASSLNRVTDTQYF.

The J gene is TRBJ2-7, the V gene TRBV29-1; with no DNA, the TCRdb D assignment of TRBD1 cannot be verified. This CDR3 has 13 amino acids. Germline CDR1 SQVTM, CDR2 ANQGSEA. The CDR3 loop is CSVGGRARDEQYF.

The rearrangement links TRBV9 to TRBJ1-1. CDR1 SGDLS and CDR2 YYNGEE come from the germline V gene. The CDR3 is made up of 12 amino acids. The CDR3 region is CASSNLNTEAFF.

This chain joins TRBV29-1 and TRBJ1-1; there is no DNA to check the TCRdb D call of TRBD1. CDR1 and CDR2 from the germline V gene are SQVTM and ANQGSEA. This CDR3 spans 13 amino acids. The CDR3 sequence is CSAGTGGGTEAFF. The entire variable domain, with the rest obtained from reference TRBV29-1 and TRBJ1-1, is as follows: SAVISQKPSRDICQRGTSLTIQCQVDSQVTMMFWYRQQPGQSLTLIATANQGSEATYESGFVIDKFPISRPNLTFSTLTVSNMSPEDSSIYLCSAGTGGGTEAFFGQGTRLTVV.

CDR3 residues: CASSPTEGYTGELFF. This sequence joins TRBV28 and TRBJ2-2; the D gene TCRdb calls, TRBD2, cannot be checked with no DNA. Per the germline V gene, CDR1 is MDHEN and CDR2 is SYDVKM. This CDR3 has 15 amino acids. Based on the CDR3 plus reference TRBV28 and TRBJ2-2, the full variable domain is DVKVTQSSRYLVKRTGEKVFLECVQDMDHENMFWYRQDPGLGLRLIYFSYDVKMKEKGDIPEGYSVSREKKERFSLILESASTNQTSMYLCASSPTEGYTGELFFGEGSRLTVL.

This rearrangement joins TRBV14 to TRBJ1-1. Germline-derived CDR1 and CDR2 are SGHDN and FVKESK. CDR3 size: 17 residues. CDR3 protein: CASSQDWGGRMNTEAFF.

The V and J genes are TRBV7-9 and TRBJ2-1; there is no DNA to check the TCRdb D call of TRBD1. Looked up from germline, CDR1 is SEHNR and CDR2 is FQNEAQ (reference sequence). This CDR3 is built from 20 residues. The chain's CDR3 is CASSLAPLGGFRNSYNEQFF.

The chain is built from TRBV27 and TRBJ2-1; TCRdb indicates TRBD1, and absent DNA this call remains unverified. CDR3 size: 12 residues. Germline V CDR1 and CDR2: MNHEY, SMNVEV (reference sequence). CDR3 sequence: CASRGQASEQFF.

The chain carries TRBV28 and TRBJ2-3; the TRBD2 assignment by TCRdb is unverifiable without DNA. The CDR3 runs 15 residues. Looked up from germline, CDR1 is MDHEN and CDR2 is SYDVKM. The CDR3 loop reads CASNTPSGRTDTQYF.

V gene TRBV5-1 combines with J gene TRBJ2-7. The CDR3 length is 12 residues. In germline, CDR1 is SGHRS, CDR2 YFSETQ. This chain's CDR3 is CASSIKGIEQYF.

The chain joins TRBV12-5 to TRBJ2-3. Germline CDR1 reads LGHNT; CDR2 reads FRNRAP. The CDR3 totals 14 residues. The CDR3 spells CASGSGPATDTQYF. Filled out from reference TRBV12-5 and TRBJ2-3, the complete variable domain reads DARVTQTPRHKVTEMGQEVTMRCQPILGHNTVFWYRQTMMQGLELLAYFRNRAPLDDSGMPKDRFSAEMPDATLATLKIQPSEPRDSAVYFCASGSGPATDTQYFGPGTRLTVL.